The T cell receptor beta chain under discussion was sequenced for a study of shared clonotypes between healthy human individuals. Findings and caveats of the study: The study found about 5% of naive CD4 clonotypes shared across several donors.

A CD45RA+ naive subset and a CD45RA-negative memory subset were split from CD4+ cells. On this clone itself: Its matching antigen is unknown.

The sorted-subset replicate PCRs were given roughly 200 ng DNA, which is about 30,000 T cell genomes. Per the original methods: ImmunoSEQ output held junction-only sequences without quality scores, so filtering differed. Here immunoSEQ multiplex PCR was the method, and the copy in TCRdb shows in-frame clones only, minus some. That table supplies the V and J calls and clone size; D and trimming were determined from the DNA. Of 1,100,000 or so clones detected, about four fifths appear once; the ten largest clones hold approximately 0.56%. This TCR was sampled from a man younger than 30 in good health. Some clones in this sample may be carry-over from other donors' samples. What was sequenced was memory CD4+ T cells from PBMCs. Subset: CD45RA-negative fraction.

In DNA form, the CDR3 reads TGTGCCAGCAGCTTAGAGTACAGGAAAGATACTGAAGCTTTCTTT. Protein sequence: CASSLEYRKDTEAFF. The chain combines TRBV7-8 with TRBJ1-1, with TRBD1 as a possible D gene (5 bases). Germline CDR1 and CDR2: SGHVS and FQNEAQ. V shed 1 base and J shed 5 bases, with 14 bases lying between them. This CDR3 has 15 residues.